This T cell receptor beta chain appears in the sequencing data of a study of blood T cell repertoires in COVID-19. The wider study: The United States, Italy and Spain provided the acute and convalescent COVID-19 samples. From T cells, B-cell-depleted T cells, or PBMCs came the material, which was cDNA or gDNA.

The CDR3 runs 13 residues. Germline CDR1 is MNHNY and CDR2 is SVGAGI (reference sequence). With V trimmed by 5 bases and J by 3 bases, 3 bases remained unmatched. As handled by the study authors: Nucleated cell counts were estimated from reference gene primer amplification. TCRdb keeps only in-frame clones here, not all; method: immunoSEQ multiplex PCR. That table furnishes V, J and clone size, whereas the DNA furnished D and trimming. The sample has about 200,000 clones; about 78% are singletons. The receptor's source is a woman aged 65 to 85 with acute or convalescent COVID-19. V gene TRBV6-6 combines with J gene TRBJ1-1; 7 bases line up with TRBD1. Sequenced sample: peripheral blood. The CDR3 sequence is CASSTGQYTEAFF. For the CDR3, the DNA is TGTGCCAGCAGTACGGGACAGTACACTGAAGCTTTCTTT.